Listed below are T cell receptor beta chains from one sample, sequenced in a study of PD-1 blockade in classical Hodgkin lymphoma. The repertoire was sequenced with immunoSEQ multiplex PCR; TCRdb's copy has only in-frame clones and lacks some. The sample includes around 30,000 clones, around 86% of them seen just once. Material: CD4+ T cells from blood, obtained before the fourth cycle of nivolumab. The receptors were sampled from a human donor with classical Hodgkin lymphoma. Each CDR3 is given with its conserved first and last residue. The D gene is left open where the match is weak. The listing skips clone size in some rows; elsewhere it reads once, few, many or a size class.

>TRBV6-6|.|15|TRBJ2-3|TRBD2
CASRQSGGGTDTQYF
TGTGCCAGCAGACAAAGCGGGGGAGGAACAGATACGCAGTATTTT
>TRBV18|few|13|TRBJ1-1|.
CASSQGLSTEAFF
TGTGCCAGCTCACAGGGGCTGAGCACTGAAGCTTTCTTT
>TRBV28|.|13|TRBJ2-7|.
CASMGRPRDEQYF
TGTGCCAGCATGGGACGGCCTCGGGACGAGCAGTACTTC
>TRBV11-2|.|18|TRBJ2-1|TRBD2
CASSTPGPLAGANNEQFF
TGTGCCAGCAGCACGCCTGGGCCACTAGCGGGGGCTAACAATGAGCAGTTCTTC
>TRBV28|.|13|TRBJ2-1|TRBD2
CASSLHRGRPSLF
TGTGCCAGCAGTTTACACCGCGGGAGGCCAAGCCTCTTC
>TRBV29-1|.|13|TRBJ2-7|.
CSVANRFSYEQYF
TGCAGCGTGGCGAACAGGTTCTCCTACGAGCAGTACTTC
>TRBV5-1|.|15|TRBJ2-3|TRBD2
CASSFSGGITDTQYF
TGCGCCAGCAGCTTTAGCGGGGGGATAACAGATACGCAGTATTTT
>TRBV9|once|15|TRBJ1-2|TRBD1
CASSVGQGDIRGYTF
TGTGCCAGCAGCGTAGGGCAGGGGGATATCCGTGGCTACACCTTC
>TRBV29-1|.|15|TRBJ2-3|.
CSGCSRSGAPDTQYF
TGCAGCGGGTGCTCTCGGTCGGGGGCCCCAGATACGCAGTATTTT
>TRBV21-1|.|17|TRBJ1-5|.
CASSKQGASGGNQPQHF
TGTGCCAGCAGCAAACAGGGGGCAAGTGGGGGCAATCAGCCCCAGCATTTT
>TRBV25-1|.|14|TRBJ2-1|TRBD1
CASSDSGQGDEQFF
TGTGCCAGCAGTGATTCGGGACAGGGAGACGAGCAGTTCTTC
>TRBV7-9|.|13|TRBJ1-5|.
CASSFGYSQPQHF
TGTGCCAGCAGCTTTGGCTACAGTCAGCCCCAGCATTTT
>TRBV5-1|.|18|TRBJ1-1|TRBD1
CASSHPGTGGAMNTEAFF
TGCGCCAGCAGCCACCCCGGGACAGGGGGCGCAATGAACACTGAAGCTTTCTTT
>TRBV7-9|.|14|TRBJ2-2|.
CASSWGPTTGELFF
TGTGCCAGCAGCTGGGGTCCAACCACCGGGGAGCTGTTTTTT
>TRBV25-1|.|14|TRBJ2-5|.
CASILQMGVETQYF
TGTGCCAGCATTCTTCAAATGGGCGTCGAGACCCAGTACTTC
>TRBV28|.|17|TRBJ2-3|TRBD2
CASSFGRWREPTDTQYF
TGTGCCAGCAGTTTCGGGAGGTGGCGGGAGCCGACAGATACGCAGTATTTT
>TRBV30|.|16|TRBJ1-6|.
CAWSVNFLAGHSPLHF
TGTGCCTGGAGTGTAAACTTTTTGGCAGGGCATTCACCCCTCCACTTT